This passage covers 8 T cell receptor beta chains from one sample sequenced in a study of blood T cell repertoires in COVID-19. Sequenced by immunoSEQ multiplex PCR; TCRdb stores in-frame clones only, minus some. Of around 300,000 clones in the sample, 89% were seen once. The sequenced sample was peripheral blood. Source of these receptors: a man aged 45-60 years with acute or convalescent COVID-19.

The rearrangement links TRBV20-1 to TRBJ2-7; 7 nucleotides match TRBD2. Germline CDR1 is DFQATT and CDR2 is SNEGSKA (reference sequence). With V trimmed by 3 bases and J by 3 bases, 11 bases remained unmatched. CDR3 length: 15 amino acids. This CDR3 is CSASHWTRRYYEQYF. The DNA of the CDR3 is TGCAGTGCTAGTCACTGGACTAGACGTTACTACGAGCAGTACTTC.

The chain carries TRBV7-3 and TRBJ1-2, with 9 bases that match TRBD1. CDR3 length equals 13 residues. Germline V gene data show CDR1 as SGHTA and CDR2 as FQGTGA. V dropped 5 bases and J dropped 7; count of bases not matched to a gene: 5. This CDR3 is CASSPGTGTGYTF. The DNA of the CDR3 is TGTGCCAGCAGCCCCGGGACAGGGACTGGCTACACCTTC.

V usage is TRBV30 and J usage is TRBJ1-2; D is unresolved. Trimming pared 2 bases from V and 3 bases from J, leaving 16 bases between. The germline V gene has CDR1 GTSNPN and CDR2 SVGIG (reference sequence). This CDR3 has 15 residues. The CDR3 reads CAWSTKSTWYYGYTF. The CDR3 DNA is TGTGCCTGGAGTACTAAGTCGACTTGGTACTATGGCTACACCTTC.

The V call is TRBV6-2 or TRBV6-3, the J call TRBJ2-5, with no clear D. The length of the CDR3 is 16 residues. Germline V gene data show CDR1 as MNHEY and CDR2 as SVGEGT. Trimming took off 6 bases at V and 2 bases at J, with 19 bases between the two ends. This CDR3 is CASSNYGSPGQETQYF. CDR3 bases: TGTGCCAGCAGCAATTATGGGTCTCCAGGACAAGAGACCCAGTACTTC.

The J gene is TRBJ1-4, the V gene TRBV27; weak D call: TRBD1 (6 bases). Trimming stripped 6 bases from V and 3 bases from J, with 11 bases between. The V gene's germline CDR1 is MNHEY and CDR2 SMNVEV (reference sequence). This CDR3 spans 14 amino acids. The CDR3 sequence is CASRRTASNEKLFF. The CDR3 coding sequence is TGTGCCAGCAGGCGGACAGCTTCTAATGAAAAACTGTTTTTT.

This sequence joins TRBV5-8 and TRBJ1-2, with D maybe TRBD1 (5 bases). The CDR3 spans 15 residues. In germline, CDR1 is SGHTS, CDR2 YDEGEE. V lost 2 bases and J lost 7, with 18 bases in between. CDR3 region: CASSFYGLRGLGYTF. DNA for the CDR3: TGTGCCAGCAGCTTTTACGGGTTGAGGGGACTTGGCTACACCTTC.

The chain is built from TRBV5-1 and TRBJ1-2, with a weak D call TRBD1 (5 bases). CDR1 is SGHRS and CDR2 is YFSETQ in the germline V gene. Trimming took 0 bases from V and 7 from J, leaving 16 bases between them. The CDR3 extends over 15 amino acids. CDR3 protein: CASSLEGRVMAGYTF. CDR3 nucleotides: TGCGCCAGCAGCTTGGAGGGCAGGGTAATGGCTGGCTACACCTTC.

This sequence joins TRBV27 and TRBJ1-1; D is possibly TRBD1 (5 bases). The CDR3 length is 14 residues. Germline V gene data show CDR1 as MNHEY and CDR2 as SMNVEV (reference sequence). V was clipped by 7 bases and J by 4 bases, with 16 bases between them. The CDR3 spells CASISLGRLTEAFF. For the CDR3, the DNA is TGTGCCAGCATTAGCCTGGGGCGGCTCACTGAAGCTTTCTTT.